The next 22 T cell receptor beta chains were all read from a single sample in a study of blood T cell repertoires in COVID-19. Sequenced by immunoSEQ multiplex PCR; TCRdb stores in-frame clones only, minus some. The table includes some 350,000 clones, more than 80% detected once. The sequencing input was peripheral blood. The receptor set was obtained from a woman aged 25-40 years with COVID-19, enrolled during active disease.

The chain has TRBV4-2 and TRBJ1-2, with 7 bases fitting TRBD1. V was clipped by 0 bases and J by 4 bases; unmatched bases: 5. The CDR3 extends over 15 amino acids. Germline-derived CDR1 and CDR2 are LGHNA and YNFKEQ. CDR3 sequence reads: CASSQEGGLGYGYTF. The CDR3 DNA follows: TGTGCCAGCAGCCAAGAAGGGGGCCTCGGCTATGGCTACACCTTC.

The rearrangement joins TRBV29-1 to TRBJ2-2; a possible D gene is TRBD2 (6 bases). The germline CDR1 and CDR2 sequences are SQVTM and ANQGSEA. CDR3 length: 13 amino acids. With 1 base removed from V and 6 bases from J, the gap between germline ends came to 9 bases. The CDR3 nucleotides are TGCAGCGTTGAAGTAGCGGAGGCCGGGGAGCTGTTTTTT. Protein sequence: CSVEVAEAGELFF.

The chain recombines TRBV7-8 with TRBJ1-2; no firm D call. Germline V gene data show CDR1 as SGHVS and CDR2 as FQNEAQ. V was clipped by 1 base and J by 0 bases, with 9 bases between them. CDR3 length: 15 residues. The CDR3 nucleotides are TGTGCCAGCAGCTTAGACGGGATAGCTAACTATGGCTACACCTTC. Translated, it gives CASSLDGIANYGYTF.

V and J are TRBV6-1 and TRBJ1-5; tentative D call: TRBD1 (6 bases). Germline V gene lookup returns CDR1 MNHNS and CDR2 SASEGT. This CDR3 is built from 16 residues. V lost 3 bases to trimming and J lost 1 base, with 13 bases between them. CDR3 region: CASSEWGGRSNQPQHF. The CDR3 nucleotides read TGTGCCAGCAGTGAGTGGGGGGGCCGGAGCAATCAGCCCCAGCATTTT.

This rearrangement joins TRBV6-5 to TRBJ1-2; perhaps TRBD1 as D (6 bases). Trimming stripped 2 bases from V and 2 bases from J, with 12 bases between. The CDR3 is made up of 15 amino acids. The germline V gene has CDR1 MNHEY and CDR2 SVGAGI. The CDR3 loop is CASSYASQGNYGYTF. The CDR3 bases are TGTGCCAGCAGTTACGCCTCACAGGGAAACTATGGCTACACCTTC.

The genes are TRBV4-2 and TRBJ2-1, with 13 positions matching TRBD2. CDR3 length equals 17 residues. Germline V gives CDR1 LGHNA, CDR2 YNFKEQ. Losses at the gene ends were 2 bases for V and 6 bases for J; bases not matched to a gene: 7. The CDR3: CASSQQRTSGGGNEQFF. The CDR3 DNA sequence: TGTGCCAGCAGCCAACAAAGGACTAGCGGGGGAGGCAATGAGCAGTTCTTC.

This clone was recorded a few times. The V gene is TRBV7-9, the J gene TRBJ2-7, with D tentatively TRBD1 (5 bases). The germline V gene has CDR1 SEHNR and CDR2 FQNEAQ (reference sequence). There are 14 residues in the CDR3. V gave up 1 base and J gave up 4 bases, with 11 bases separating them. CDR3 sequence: CASSLEVRVYEQYF. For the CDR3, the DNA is TGTGCCAGCAGCTTAGAGGTCAGGGTATACGAGCAGTACTTC.

The CDR3 protein is CASSLEGGQYQPQHF. CDR3 coding DNA: TGTGCCAGCAGTTTAGAAGGAGGGCAATATCAGCCCCAGCATTTT. The chain joins TRBV27 to TRBJ1-5; D remains ambiguous. V lost 2 bases and J 5 bases, leaving 13 bases between the germline ends. The CDR3 runs to 15 residues. CDR1 MNHEY and CDR2 SMNVEV come from the germline V gene (reference sequence).

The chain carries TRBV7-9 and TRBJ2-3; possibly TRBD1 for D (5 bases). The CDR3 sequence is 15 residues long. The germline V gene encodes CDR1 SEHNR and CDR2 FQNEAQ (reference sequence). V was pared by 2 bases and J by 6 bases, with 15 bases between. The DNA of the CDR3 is TGTGCCAGCAGCTTACCGGGTCGTCCAGGGGATACGCAGTATTTT. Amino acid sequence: CASSLPGRPGDTQYF. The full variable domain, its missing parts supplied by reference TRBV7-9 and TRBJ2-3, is DTGVSQNPRHKITKRGQNVTFRCDPISEHNRLYWYRQTLGQGPEFLTYFQNEAQLEKSRLLSDRFSAERPKGSFSTLEIQRTEQGDSAMYLCASSLPGRPGDTQYFGPGTRLTVL.

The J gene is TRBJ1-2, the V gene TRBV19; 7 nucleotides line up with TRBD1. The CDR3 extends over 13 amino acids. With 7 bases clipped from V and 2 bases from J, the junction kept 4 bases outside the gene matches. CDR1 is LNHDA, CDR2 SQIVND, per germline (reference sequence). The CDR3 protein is CASTKQGNYGYTF. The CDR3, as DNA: TGTGCCAGTACCAAACAGGGGAACTATGGCTACACCTTC.

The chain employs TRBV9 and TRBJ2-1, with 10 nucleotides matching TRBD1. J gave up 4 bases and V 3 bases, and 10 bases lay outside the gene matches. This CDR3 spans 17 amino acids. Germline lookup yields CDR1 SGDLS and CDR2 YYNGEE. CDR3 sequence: CASSEPGGTGDYNEQFF. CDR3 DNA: TGTGCCAGCAGCGAGCCAGGCGGGACAGGGGATTACAATGAGCAGTTCTTC.

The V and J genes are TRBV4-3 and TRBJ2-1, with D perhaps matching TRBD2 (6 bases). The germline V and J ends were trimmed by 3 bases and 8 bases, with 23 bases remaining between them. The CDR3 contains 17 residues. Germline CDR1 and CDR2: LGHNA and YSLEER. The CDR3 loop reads CASSQEYASDIGDEQFF. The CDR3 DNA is TGCGCCAGCAGCCAGGAATACGCTAGCGACATTGGCGATGAGCAGTTCTTC.

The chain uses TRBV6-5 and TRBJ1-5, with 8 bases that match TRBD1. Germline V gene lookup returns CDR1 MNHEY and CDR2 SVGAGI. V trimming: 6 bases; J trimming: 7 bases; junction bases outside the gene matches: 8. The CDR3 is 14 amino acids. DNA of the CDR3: TGTGCCAGCAGACCCGGACAGGGACACCAGCCCCAGCATTTT. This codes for CASRPGQGHQPQHF.

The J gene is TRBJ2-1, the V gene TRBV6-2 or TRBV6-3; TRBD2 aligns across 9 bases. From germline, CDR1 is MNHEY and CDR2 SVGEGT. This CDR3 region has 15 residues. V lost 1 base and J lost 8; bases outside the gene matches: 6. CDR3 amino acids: CASSYLGGGAYEQFF. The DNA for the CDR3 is TGTGCCAGCAGTTACTTGGGCGGGGGGGCCTATGAGCAGTTCTTC.

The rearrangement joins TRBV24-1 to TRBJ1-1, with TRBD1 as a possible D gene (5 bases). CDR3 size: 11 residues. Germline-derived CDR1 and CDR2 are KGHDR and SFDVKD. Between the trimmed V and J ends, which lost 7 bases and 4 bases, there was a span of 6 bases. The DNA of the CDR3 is TGTGCCACCAGGGGGGGCACTGAAGCTTTCTTT. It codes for CATRGGTEAFF.

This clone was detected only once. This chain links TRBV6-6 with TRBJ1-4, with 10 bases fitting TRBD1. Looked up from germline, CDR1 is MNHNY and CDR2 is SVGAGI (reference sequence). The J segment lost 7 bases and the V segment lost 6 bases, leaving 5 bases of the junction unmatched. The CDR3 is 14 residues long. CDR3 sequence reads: CASRTGTGVEKLFF. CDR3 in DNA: TGTGCCAGCAGAACCGGGACAGGGGTTGAAAAACTGTTTTTT.

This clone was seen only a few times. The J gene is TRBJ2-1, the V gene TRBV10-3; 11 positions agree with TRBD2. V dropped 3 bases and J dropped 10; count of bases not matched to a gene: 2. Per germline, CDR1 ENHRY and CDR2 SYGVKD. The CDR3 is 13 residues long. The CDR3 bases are TGTGCCATCAGTGATCTAGCGGGAGGAGAGCAGTTCTTC. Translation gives CAISDLAGGEQFF.

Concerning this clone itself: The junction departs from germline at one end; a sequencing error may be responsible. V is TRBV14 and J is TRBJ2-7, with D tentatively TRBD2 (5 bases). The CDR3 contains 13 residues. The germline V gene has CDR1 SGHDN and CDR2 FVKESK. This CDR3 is CASSKDGNYEQYF. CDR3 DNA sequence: TGTGCCAGCAGCAAAGACGGGAACTACGAGCAGTACTTC. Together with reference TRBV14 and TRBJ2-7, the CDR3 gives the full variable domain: EAGVTQFPSHSVIEKGQTVTLRCDPISGHDNLYWYRRVMGKEIKFLLHFVKESKQDESGMPNNRFLAERTGGTYSTLKVQPAELEDSGVYFCASSKDGNYEQYFGPGTRLTVT.

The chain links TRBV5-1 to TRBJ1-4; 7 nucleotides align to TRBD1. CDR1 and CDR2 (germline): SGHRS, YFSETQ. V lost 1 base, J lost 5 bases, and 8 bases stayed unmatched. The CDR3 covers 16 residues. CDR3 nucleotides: TGCGCCAGCAGCTTGAATACAGGGGTCACGAATGAAAAACTGTTTTTT. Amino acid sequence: CASSLNTGVTNEKLFF.

CDR3 nucleotides: TGTGCCAGCAGCTCCGTTCGGGATGGCTACACCTTC. Encoded protein: CASSSVRDGYTF. This chain joins TRBV5-6 and TRBJ1-2; D is unclear. This CDR3 has 12 amino acids. Germline CDR1 is SGHDT and CDR2 is YYEEEE. V was trimmed by 3 bases and J by 6 bases, leaving 9 bases between them. The variable domain in full, completed from reference TRBV5-6 and TRBJ1-2, reads DAGVTQSPTHLIKTRGQQVTLRCSPKSGHDTVSWYQQALGQGPQFIFQYYEEEERQRGNFPDRFSGHQFPNYSSELNVNALLLGDSALYLCASSSVRDGYTFGSGTRLTVV.

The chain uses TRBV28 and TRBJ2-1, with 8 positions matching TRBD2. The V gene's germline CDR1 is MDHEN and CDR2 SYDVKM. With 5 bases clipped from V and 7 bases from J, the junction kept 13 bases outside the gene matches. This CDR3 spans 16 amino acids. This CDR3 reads CASSPTPGLVGNEQFF. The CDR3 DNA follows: TGTGCCAGCAGTCCTACTCCGGGACTAGTTGGTAATGAGCAGTTCTTC.

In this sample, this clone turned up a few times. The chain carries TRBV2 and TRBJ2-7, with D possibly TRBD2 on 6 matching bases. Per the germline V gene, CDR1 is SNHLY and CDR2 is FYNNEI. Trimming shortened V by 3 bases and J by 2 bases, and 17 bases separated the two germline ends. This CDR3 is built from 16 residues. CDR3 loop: CASSDGGRGKAYEQYV. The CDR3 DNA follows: TGTGCCAGCAGTGACGGGGGAAGGGGTAAGGCCTACGAGCAGTACGTC.